The 18 T cell receptor beta chains reported below all come from one sample, sequenced in a study of OX40 agonist ivuxolimab in advanced cancers. The data were produced by immunoSEQ multiplex PCR, yet TCRdb's version contains in-frame clones alone and is incomplete. The sample has some 60,000 clones; about 85% are singletons. The starting material was CD4+ or CD8+ T cells sorted from blood, obtained in a trial of the OX40 agonist ivuxolimab. The receptors shown here come from an adult with an advanced solid tumor such as melanoma, head and neck, liver or kidney cancer.

This chain connects TRBV23-1 to TRBJ2-1, with D unresolved. TRBV23-1 is labeled an ORF, and its function is uncertain. The CDR3 is 12 residues long. V lost 0 bases, J lost 5 bases, and 2 bases lay in between. The CDR3 region is CASSQSNNEQFF. CDR3 DNA sequence: TGCGCCAGCAGTCAATCGAACAATGAGCAGTTCTTC.

The rearrangement links TRBV5-1 to TRBJ2-3; tentative D call: TRBD2 (5 bases). The CDR3 runs 17 residues. The germline CDR1 and CDR2 sequences are SGHRS and YFSETQ. V was clipped by 0 bases and J by 2 bases, with 16 bases between them. The CDR3 sequence is CASSLGTRSGYTDTQYF. DNA of the CDR3: TGCGCCAGCAGCTTGGGGACTCGGTCGGGCTACACAGATACGCAGTATTTT.

The chain uses TRBV6-6 and TRBJ1-4; no clear D. In germline, CDR1 is MNHNY, CDR2 SVGAGI (reference sequence). Trimming pared 4 bases from V and 0 bases from J, leaving 12 bases between. The CDR3 covers 16 residues. The CDR3 DNA is TGTGCCAGCAGTTCCAAACAGCCGACAACTAATGAAAAACTGTTTTTT. It translates to CASSSKQPTTNEKLFF.

The V and J genes are TRBV6-5 and TRBJ2-7, with D maybe TRBD1 (6 bases). V was pared by 8 bases and J by 3 bases, with 14 bases between. The germline V gene encodes CDR1 MNHEY and CDR2 SVGAGI. The CDR3 covers 13 residues. The CDR3 region is CASPRDTNYEQYF. As DNA, the CDR3 is TGTGCCAGCCCTCGGGACACCAACTACGAGCAGTACTTC.

This clone was picked up one time. The chain carries TRBV19 and TRBJ1-2, with D perhaps TRBD1 (6 bases). This CDR3 comprises 12 residues. The V and J ends lost 7 bases and 4 bases respectively, with 10 bases between them. CDR1 and CDR2 (germline): LNHDA, SQIVND (reference sequence). DNA of the CDR3: TGTGCCAGTAACACAGGGATCTATGGCTACACCTTC. Translation gives CASNTGIYGYTF.

DNA of the CDR3: TGCAGCGTTGACAAGGGGATGAACACCGGGGAGCTGTTTTTT. Translation: CSVDKGMNTGELFF. The gene calls are TRBV29-1 and TRBJ2-2; a possible D gene is TRBD1 (5 bases). Germline V gene data show CDR1 as SQVTM and CDR2 as ANQGSEA. V was cut by 3 bases and J by 1 base, with 9 bases left in between. This CDR3 region has 14 residues.

V gene TRBV20-1 combines with J gene TRBJ1-4, with D uncertain. This CDR3 has 10 residues. The V gene's germline CDR1 is DFQATT and CDR2 SNEGSKA (reference sequence). V lost 7 bases, J lost 10 bases, and 10 bases lay in between. In DNA, the CDR3 is TGCAGTGTGGATACGGGAAAACTGTTTTTT. Protein product: CSVDTGKLFF.

The rearrangement uses TRBV25-1 and TRBJ1-4, with D unresolved. Germline V gives CDR1 MGHDK, CDR2 SYGVNS. The CDR3 length is 17 residues. Trimming shortened V by 6 bases and J by 0 bases, and 17 bases separated the two germline ends. The CDR3 DNA follows: TGTGCCAGCAGACCTTGGACGGGATCCGCAACTAATGAAAAACTGTTTTTT. Amino acids: CASRPWTGSATNEKLFF.

The J gene is TRBJ1-2, the V gene TRBV6-5; no definite D call. Deletions cut 6 bases from V and 4 bases from J, with 12 bases between. This CDR3 contains 13 residues. Germline CDR1 MNHEY, CDR2 SVGAGI. CDR3 DNA: TGTGCCAGCAGCCCCGAGTTTTCCTATGGCTACACCTTC. It translates to CASSPEFSYGYTF.

The V and J genes are TRBV5-8 and TRBJ2-7, with 13 positions matching TRBD2. The CDR3 loop spans 14 amino acids. J was trimmed by 9 bases and V by 4 bases; bases with no gene match: 7. Per germline, CDR1 SGHTS and CDR2 YDEGEE. The DNA of the CDR3 is TGTGCCAGCAGCGAGGGGACTAGCGGGACGCGGCAGTACTTC. This gives the protein CASSEGTSGTRQYF.

This chain uses TRBV7-9 with TRBJ2-7; D gene ambiguous. Looked up from germline, CDR1 is SEHNR and CDR2 is FQNEAQ (reference sequence). Trimming cost V 3 bases and J 4 bases, with 10 bases left between them. The CDR3 has 13 residues. The CDR3 sequence: CASSFPGLYEQYF. For the CDR3, the DNA is TGTGCCAGCAGCTTTCCGGGTCTATACGAGCAGTACTTC.

V is TRBV5-5 and J is TRBJ2-3, with D unclear. The CDR3 has 15 residues. Germline V lookup: CDR1 SGHKS, CDR2 YYEKEE (reference sequence). Trimming shortened V by 3 bases and J by 0 bases, and 11 bases separated the two germline ends. CDR3 coding DNA: TGTGCCAGCAGCTCCTCGGATGCTAGCACAGATACGCAGTATTTT. This sequence encodes CASSSSDASTDTQYF. Variable domain in full (rest from reference TRBV5-5 and TRBJ2-3): DAGVTQSPTHLIKTRGQQVTLRCSPISGHKSVSWYQQVLGQGPQFIFQYYEKEERGRGNFPDRFSARQFPNYSSELNVNALLLGDSALYLCASSSSDASTDTQYFGPGTRLTVL.

The J gene is TRBJ1-2, the V gene TRBV6-5; 7 nucleotides agree with TRBD1. Germline CDR1 is MNHEY and CDR2 is SVGAGI. Unmatched junction bases numbered 5, after V lost 0 bases and J lost 7 bases. The CDR3 totals 14 residues. CDR3 residues: CASSYSDRARGYTF. The DNA for the CDR3 is TGTGCCAGCAGTTACTCCGACAGGGCGCGTGGCTACACCTTC.

V gene TRBV9 combines with J gene TRBJ2-7; 9 positions agree with TRBD1. Germline V gene data show CDR1 as SGDLS and CDR2 as YYNGEE. With V trimmed by 0 bases and J by 4 bases, 5 bases remained unmatched. This CDR3 is built from 15 residues. Here the CDR3 reads CASSVATGGLYEQYF. The CDR3 DNA is TGTGCCAGCAGCGTAGCCACAGGGGGCTTATACGAGCAGTACTTC.

The chain uses TRBV19 and TRBJ2-6; 8 nucleotides line up with TRBD1. The CDR3 loop spans 18 amino acids. CDR1 and CDR2 (germline): LNHDA, SQIVND (reference sequence). Germline trimming cut 6 bases from V and 4 bases from J; bases unmatched to any gene: 14. The CDR3 reads CASSPRTGQGFGANVLTF. DNA for the CDR3: TGTGCCAGTAGCCCTCGGACAGGGCAAGGGTTCGGGGCCAACGTCCTGACTTTC.

Only one count was recorded for this clone. The chain is built from TRBV7-2 and TRBJ2-3; D unclear. CDR3 length equals 13 residues. Trimming took 5 bases from V and 6 from J, leaving 12 bases between them. Germline CDR1 and CDR2: SGHTA and FQGNSA. The CDR3 spells CASSPQRRDTQYF. CDR3 DNA: TGTGCCAGCAGCCCCCAACGTCGGGATACGCAGTATTTT.

This chain links TRBV6-5 with TRBJ1-2; possible D gene TRBD1, 6 bases. The CDR3 sequence is 14 residues long. Germline CDR1 reads MNHEY; CDR2 reads SVGAGI. V was cut by 5 bases and J by 8 bases, with 18 bases left in between. The CDR3 DNA is TGTGCCAGCAGTGCCCAGACAGGTTTGGAAGGCTACACCTTC. Residues: CASSAQTGLEGYTF.

The rearrangement links TRBV19 to TRBJ1-6; D remains unclear. This CDR3 region has 12 residues. In germline, CDR1 is LNHDA, CDR2 SQIVND (reference sequence). Trimming left V 6 bases short and J 10 bases short, with 10 bases between. CDR3 region: CASSPGVSPLHF. The CDR3 bases are TGTGCCAGTAGCCCAGGTGTCTCACCCCTCCACTTT. The entire variable domain, with the rest obtained from reference TRBV19 and TRBJ1-6, is as follows: DGGITQSPKYLFRKEGQNVTLSCEQNLNHDAMYWYRQDPGQGLRLIYYSQIVNDFQKGDIAEGYSVSREKKESFPLTVTSAQKNPTAFYLCASSPGVSPLHFGNGTRLTVT.